This T cell receptor (beta chain) is from a study of CD8 T cells in Susac syndrome (dated by TCRdb to between 2017 and 2020). Notes on the research overall: Among the Susac syndrome patients who were sequenced, clinically active disease was present in roughly six and clinical remission was observed in under ten. Clonality of the CD8+ T cell repertoire was compared between about a dozen healthy donors, about 14 Susac syndrome patients and under 16 multiple sclerosis patients. The study used repertoire sequencing to test whether antigen drove CD8+ T cell activation and differentiation in Susac syndrome. At the time of blood withdrawal, Susac syndrome patients were either therapy-naive, taking corticosteroids (with some also receiving IVIg), or on IVIg alone.

As encoded in the germline V gene, CDR1 is SGHAT while CDR2 is FQNNGV. The CDR3 goes from the cysteine to the phenylalanine over 16 residues. The read is trimmed to its CDR3 DNA, 48 bases read in frame from base 1. The V end gives up 3 bases and the J end 2 bases, leaving 10 bases in the junction not matched to a gene. High-throughput TCR beta sequencing profiled peripheral blood CD8+ and CD4+ T cells from healthy donors, Susac syndrome patients and multiple sclerosis patients. The Susac syndrome patients fulfilled recently defined diagnostic criteria for definite or probable disease. Bulk CD8+ and CD4+ T cells were purified by magnetic negative isolation, while CD8+ TEMRA cells were enriched using FACS. Blood was collected in EDTA tubes and processed within 24 hours, with PBMCs isolated through density gradient centrifugation. PBMCs intended for TCR sequencing were cryopreserved in liquid nitrogen and were subsequently thawed in a 37 degrees C water bath. The sorted or isolated CD4+, CD8+ and CD8+ TEMRA cells had a purity of 90% or higher.

The full study reports these points: Clonal expansion was seen in Susac syndrome CD8+ repertoires, peaking in CD8+ TEMRA cells and being greater in clinically active patients than in remitting ones. The number of individuals in the TCR sequencing and HLA analysis was acknowledged as relatively small. Roughly 15 and five Susac-specific public clones were found in the total CD8+ and CD8+ TEMRA repertoires, respectively.

Details on this clonotype: The clone's antigen remains unknown. The sample holds no much larger clone one base away, and base qualities are not on file.

RNA was extracted using the RNeasy kit, and about 0.45 to 1 ug of the RNA was reverse transcribed with random hexamers. The immunoSEQ multiplex PCR assay, covering 54 Vbeta and 13 Jbeta segments, was used to amplify TCR beta CDR3 regions. PCR amplification bias was corrected by using a synthetic template baseline for primer optimization and computational correction. The authors processed their data as follows. Only productive sequences were kept, with reads annotated to V, D and J genes according to IMGT and analyzed in immunoSEQ Analyzer. Clonality was calculated as one minus the Shannon entropy normalized by log2 of the number of productive unique sequences. For each patient and control, public and private clones were evaluated within the 100 most prevalent clones. Susac-specific clones were defined as absent from healthy and MS cohorts, around 1,000 published viral clones and other ImmuneACCESS disease sequences. TCRdb took the public reads, trimmed them with fastp at Q25, ran MiXCR for clone calling and kept in-frame beta chains. Each record represents a unique CDR3 protein, reported with the most common genes and DNA among its rows. TCRdb, not the authors, supplied the V and J calls. A total of under 95,000 distinct CDR3 sequences appear in this sample, 85% to 95% of them only once. The ten largest clones capture over 0.35% of the sample.

The clonotype originates from a human donor with Susac syndrome. The rearrangement combines TRBV11-2 with TRBJ2-7; 7 junctional bases match TRBD2. The sample was CD8+ T cells from PBMCs. This receptor carries the CDR3 CASSFSTSPSAYEQYF. The nucleotide sequence is TGTGCCAGCAGCTTTTCGACTAGCCCGTCAGCCTACGAGCAGTACTTC.